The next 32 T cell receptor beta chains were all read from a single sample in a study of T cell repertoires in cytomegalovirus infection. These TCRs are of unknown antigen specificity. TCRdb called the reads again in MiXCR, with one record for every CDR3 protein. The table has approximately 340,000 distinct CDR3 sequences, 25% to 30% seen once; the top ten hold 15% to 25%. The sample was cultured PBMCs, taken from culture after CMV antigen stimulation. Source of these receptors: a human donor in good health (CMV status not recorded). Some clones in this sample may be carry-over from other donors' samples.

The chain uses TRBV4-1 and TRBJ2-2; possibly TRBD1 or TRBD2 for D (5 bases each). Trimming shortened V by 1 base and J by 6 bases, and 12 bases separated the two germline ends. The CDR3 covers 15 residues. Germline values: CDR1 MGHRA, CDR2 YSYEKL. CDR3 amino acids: CASSQVGGRAGELFF. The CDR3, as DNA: TGCGCCAGCAGCCAAGTTGGGGGTAGGGCCGGGGAGCTGTTTTTT.

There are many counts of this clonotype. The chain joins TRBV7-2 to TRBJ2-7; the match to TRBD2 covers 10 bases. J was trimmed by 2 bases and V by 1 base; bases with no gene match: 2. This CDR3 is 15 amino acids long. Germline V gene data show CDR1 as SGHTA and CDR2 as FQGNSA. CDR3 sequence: CASSLDSGGTYEQYF. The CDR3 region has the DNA TGTGCCAGCAGCTTAGATAGCGGGGGGACCTACGAGCAGTACTTC.

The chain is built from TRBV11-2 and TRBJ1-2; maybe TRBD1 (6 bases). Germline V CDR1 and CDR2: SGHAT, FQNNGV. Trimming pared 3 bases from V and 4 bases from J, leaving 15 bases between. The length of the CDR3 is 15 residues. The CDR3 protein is CASSFGQRGSYGYTF. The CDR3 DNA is TGTGCCAGCAGCTTCGGGCAGAGGGGGAGCTATGGCTACACCTTC.

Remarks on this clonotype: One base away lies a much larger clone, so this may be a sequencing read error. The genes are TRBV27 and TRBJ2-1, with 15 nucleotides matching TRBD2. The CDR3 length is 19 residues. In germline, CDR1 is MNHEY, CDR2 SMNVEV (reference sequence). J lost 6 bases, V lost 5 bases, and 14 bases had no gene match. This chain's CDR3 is CASSPPPRTSGRASNEQFF. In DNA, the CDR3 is TGTGCCAGCAGTCCTCCACCCCGGACTAGCGGGAGGGCATCCAATGAGCAGTTCTTC.

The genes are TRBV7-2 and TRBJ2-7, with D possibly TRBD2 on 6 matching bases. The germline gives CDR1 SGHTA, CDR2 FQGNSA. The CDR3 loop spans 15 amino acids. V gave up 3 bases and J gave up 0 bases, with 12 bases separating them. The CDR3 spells CASSFEGGTSYEQYF. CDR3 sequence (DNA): TGTGCCAGCAGCTTCGAGGGAGGCACCTCCTACGAGCAGTACTTC.

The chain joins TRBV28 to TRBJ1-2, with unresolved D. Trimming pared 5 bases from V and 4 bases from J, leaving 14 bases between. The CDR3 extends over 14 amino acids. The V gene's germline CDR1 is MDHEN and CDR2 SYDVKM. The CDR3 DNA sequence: TGTGCCAGCAGTCTCACAGTCCGTACCTATGGCTACACCTTC. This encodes CASSLTVRTYGYTF.

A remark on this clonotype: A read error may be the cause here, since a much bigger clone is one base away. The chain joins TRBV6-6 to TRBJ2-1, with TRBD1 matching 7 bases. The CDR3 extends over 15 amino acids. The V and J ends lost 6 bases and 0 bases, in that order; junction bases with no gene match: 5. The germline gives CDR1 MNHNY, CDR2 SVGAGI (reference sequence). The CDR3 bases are TGTGCCAGCAGCCGACAGGGAGACTCCTACAATGAGCAGTTCTTC. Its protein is CASSRQGDSYNEQFF.

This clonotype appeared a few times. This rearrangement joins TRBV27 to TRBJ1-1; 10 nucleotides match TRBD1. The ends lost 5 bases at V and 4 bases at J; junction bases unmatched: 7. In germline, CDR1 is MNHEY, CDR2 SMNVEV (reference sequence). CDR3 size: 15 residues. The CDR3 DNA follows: TGTGCCAGCAGTCTACGCCGGGACAGGGGCACTGAAGCTTTCTTT. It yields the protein CASSLRRDRGTEAFF.

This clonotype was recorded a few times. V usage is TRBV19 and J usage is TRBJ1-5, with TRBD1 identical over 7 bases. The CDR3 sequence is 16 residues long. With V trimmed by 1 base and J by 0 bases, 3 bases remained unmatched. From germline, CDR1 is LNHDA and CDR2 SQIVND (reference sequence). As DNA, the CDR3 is TGTGCCAGTAGTATAGGCAGGGGGTATAGCAATCAGCCCCAGCATTTT. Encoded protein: CASSIGRGYSNQPQHF.

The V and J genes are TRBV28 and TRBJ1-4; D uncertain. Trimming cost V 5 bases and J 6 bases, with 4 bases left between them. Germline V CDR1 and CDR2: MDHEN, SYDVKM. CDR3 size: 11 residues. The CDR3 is CASSIDEKLFF. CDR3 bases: TGTGCCAGCAGTATCGATGAAAAACTGTTTTTT.

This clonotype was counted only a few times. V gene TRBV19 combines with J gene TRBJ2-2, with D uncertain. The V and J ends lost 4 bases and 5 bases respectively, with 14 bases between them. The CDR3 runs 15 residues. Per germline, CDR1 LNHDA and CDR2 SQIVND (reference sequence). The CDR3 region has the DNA TGTGCCAGTAGTACCTCGTCTATCTTGACCGGGGAGCTGTTTTTT. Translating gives CASSTSSILTGELFF.

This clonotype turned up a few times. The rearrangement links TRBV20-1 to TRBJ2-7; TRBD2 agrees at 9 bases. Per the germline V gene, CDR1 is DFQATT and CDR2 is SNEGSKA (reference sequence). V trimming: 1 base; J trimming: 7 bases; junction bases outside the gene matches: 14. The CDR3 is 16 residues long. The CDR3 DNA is TGCAGTGCTAGAGTCCTCACGGGCGGGGGGGCGTGGGAGCAGTACTTC. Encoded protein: CSARVLTGGGAWEQYF.

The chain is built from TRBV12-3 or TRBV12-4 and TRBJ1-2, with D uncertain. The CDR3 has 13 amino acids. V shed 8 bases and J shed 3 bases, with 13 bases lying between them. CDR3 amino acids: CASSPLSDYGYTF. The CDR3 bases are TGTGCCAGCTCCCCTCTTAGTGACTATGGCTACACCTTC.

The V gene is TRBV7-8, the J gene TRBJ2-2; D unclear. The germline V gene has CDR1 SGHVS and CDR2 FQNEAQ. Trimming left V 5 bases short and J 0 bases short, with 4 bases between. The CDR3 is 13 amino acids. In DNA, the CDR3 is TGTGCCAGCAGCACGTCGAACACCGGGGAGCTGTTTTTT. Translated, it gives CASSTSNTGELFF.

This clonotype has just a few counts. As DNA, the CDR3 is TGTGCCAGTAGCCCCATCGGGACTAGCAGGACATTCACCGGGGAGCTGTTTTTT. Translating gives CASSPIGTSRTFTGELFF. The chain couples TRBV19 to TRBJ2-2, with 9 bases aligning to TRBD2. The CDR3 extends over 18 amino acids. V lost 6 bases to trimming and J lost 4 bases; unmatched junction nucleotides: 15. Looked up from germline, CDR1 is LNHDA and CDR2 is SQIVND (reference sequence).

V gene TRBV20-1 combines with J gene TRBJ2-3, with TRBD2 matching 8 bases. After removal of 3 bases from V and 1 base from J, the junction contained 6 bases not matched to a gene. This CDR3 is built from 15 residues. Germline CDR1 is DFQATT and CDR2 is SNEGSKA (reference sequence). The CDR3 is CSARGPGGGTDTQYF. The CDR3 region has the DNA TGCAGTGCTAGGGGGCCCGGGGGGGGCACAGATACGCAGTATTTT.

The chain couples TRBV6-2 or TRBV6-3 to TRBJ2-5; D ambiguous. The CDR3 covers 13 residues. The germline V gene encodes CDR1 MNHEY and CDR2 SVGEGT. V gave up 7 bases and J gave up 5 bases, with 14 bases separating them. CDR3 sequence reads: CASTPSRVETQYF. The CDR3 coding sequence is TGTGCCAGCACCCCCTCTAGGGTGGAGACCCAGTACTTC.

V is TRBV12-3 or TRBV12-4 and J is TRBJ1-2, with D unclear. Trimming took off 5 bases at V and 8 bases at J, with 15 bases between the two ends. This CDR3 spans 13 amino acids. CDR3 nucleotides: TGTGCCAGCAGTATGCCTATGGCAAGAGGCTACACCTTC. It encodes CASSMPMARGYTF.

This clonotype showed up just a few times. DNA for the CDR3: TGTGCCAGCATGAGGGGGGGCAGCTCTCGAGGAGAGACCCAGTACTTC. Encoded protein: CASMRGGSSRGETQYF. This sequence joins TRBV2 and TRBJ2-5; tentative D call: TRBD2 (7 bases). Germline CDR1 SNHLY, CDR2 FYNNEI. The V end lost 7 bases, the J end lost 4 bases, and 22 bases lay between the germline ends. The CDR3 spans 16 residues.

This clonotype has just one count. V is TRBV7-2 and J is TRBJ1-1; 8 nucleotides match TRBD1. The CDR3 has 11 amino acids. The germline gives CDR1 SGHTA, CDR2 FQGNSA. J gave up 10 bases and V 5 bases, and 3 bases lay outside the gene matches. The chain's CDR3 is CASSPTGGAFF. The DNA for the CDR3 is TGTGCCAGCAGCCCCACAGGGGGAGCTTTCTTT.

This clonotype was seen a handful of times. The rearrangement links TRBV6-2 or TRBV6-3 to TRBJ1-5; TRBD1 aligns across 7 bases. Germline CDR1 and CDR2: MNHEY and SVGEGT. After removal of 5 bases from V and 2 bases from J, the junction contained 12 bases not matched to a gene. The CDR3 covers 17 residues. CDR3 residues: CASSPISTGVRNQPQHF. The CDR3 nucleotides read TGTGCCAGCAGTCCCATCTCCACAGGGGTTCGCAATCAGCCCCAGCATTTT.

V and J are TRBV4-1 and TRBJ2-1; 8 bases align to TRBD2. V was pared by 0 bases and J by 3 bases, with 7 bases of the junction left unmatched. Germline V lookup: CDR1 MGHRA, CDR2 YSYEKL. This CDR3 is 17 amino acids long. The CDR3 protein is CASSQDRAGGIYNEQFF. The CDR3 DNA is TGCGCCAGCAGCCAAGATAGGGCGGGGGGTATCTACAATGAGCAGTTCTTC.

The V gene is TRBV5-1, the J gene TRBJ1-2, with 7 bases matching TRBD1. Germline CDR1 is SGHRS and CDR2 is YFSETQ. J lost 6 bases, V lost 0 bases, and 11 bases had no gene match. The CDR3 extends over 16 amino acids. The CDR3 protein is CASSLGTGMGVDGYTF. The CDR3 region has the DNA TGCGCCAGCAGCTTGGGGACAGGAATGGGTGTGGATGGCTACACCTTC.

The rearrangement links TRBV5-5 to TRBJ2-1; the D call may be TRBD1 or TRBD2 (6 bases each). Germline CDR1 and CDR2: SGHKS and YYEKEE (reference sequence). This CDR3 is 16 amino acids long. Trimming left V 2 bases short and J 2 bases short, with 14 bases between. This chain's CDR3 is CASSLGGRGAYNEQFF. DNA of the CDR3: TGTGCCAGCAGCTTAGGGGGGCGGGGAGCCTACAATGAGCAGTTCTTC.

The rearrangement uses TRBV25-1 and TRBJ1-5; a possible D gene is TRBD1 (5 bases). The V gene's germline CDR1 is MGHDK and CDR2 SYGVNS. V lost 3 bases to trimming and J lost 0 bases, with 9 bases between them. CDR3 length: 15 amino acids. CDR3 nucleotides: TGTGCCAGCAGTGATAGTAGGGGTAGCAATCAGCCCCAGCATTTT. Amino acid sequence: CASSDSRGSNQPQHF.

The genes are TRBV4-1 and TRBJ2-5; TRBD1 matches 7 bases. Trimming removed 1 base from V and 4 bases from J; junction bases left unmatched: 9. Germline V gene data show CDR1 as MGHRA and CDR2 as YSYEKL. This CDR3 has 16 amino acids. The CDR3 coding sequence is TGCGCCAGCAGCCAAGCGTCACAGGGGTTGGGAGAGACCCAGTACTTC. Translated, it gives CASSQASQGLGETQYF.

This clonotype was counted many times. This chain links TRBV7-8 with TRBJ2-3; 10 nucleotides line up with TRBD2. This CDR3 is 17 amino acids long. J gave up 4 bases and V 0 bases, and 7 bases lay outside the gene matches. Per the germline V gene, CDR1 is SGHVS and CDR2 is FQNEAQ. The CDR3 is CASSLALAGGHPDTQYF. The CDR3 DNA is TGTGCCAGCAGCTTAGCGTTAGCGGGGGGCCACCCAGATACGCAGTATTTT.

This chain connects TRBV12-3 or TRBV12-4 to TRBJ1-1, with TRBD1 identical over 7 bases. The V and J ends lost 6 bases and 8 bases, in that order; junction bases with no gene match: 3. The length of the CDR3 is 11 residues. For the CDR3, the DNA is TGTGCCAGCAGCCGGACAGGCGAAGCTTTCTTT. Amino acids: CASSRTGEAFF.

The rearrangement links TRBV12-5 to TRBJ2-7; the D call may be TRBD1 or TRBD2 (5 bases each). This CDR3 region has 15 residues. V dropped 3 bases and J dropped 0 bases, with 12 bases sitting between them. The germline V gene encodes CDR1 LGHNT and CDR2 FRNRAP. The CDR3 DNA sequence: TGTGCTAGTGGTTTTGGGGGTTATAGCTCCTACGAGCAGTACTTC. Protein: CASGFGGYSSYEQYF.

Written as DNA, the CDR3 is TGTGCCAGCAGCCAAGGAAAAAAACTTATCTACACCTTC. Encoded protein: CASSQGKKLIYTF. The J gene is TRBJ1-2, the V gene TRBV6-6, with D unresolved. Germline V gives CDR1 MNHNY, CDR2 SVGAGI (reference sequence). The CDR3 length is 13 residues. The V and J ends lost 6 bases and 10 bases respectively, with 18 bases between them.

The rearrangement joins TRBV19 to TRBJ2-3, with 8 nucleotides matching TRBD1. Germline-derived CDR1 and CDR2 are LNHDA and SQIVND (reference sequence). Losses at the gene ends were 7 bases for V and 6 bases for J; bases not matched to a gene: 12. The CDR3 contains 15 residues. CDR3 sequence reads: CASTIGQGALDTQYF. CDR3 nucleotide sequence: TGTGCCAGTACCATAGGGCAGGGGGCCCTGGATACGCAGTATTTT.

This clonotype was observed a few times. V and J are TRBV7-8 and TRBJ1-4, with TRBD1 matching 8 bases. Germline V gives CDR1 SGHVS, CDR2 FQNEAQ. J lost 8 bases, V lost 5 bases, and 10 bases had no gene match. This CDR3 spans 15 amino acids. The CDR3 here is CASSPRRGPGEKLFF. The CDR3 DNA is TGTGCCAGCAGCCCCCGCAGGGGGCCAGGAGAAAAACTGTTTTTT. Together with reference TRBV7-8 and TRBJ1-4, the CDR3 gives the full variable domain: GAGVSQSPRYKVAKRGQDVALRCDPISGHVSLFWYQQALGQGPEFLTYFQNEAQLDKSGLPSDRFFAERPEGSVSTLKIQRTQQEDSAVYLCASSPRRGPGEKLFFGSGTQLSVL.